This T cell receptor (beta chain) was sequenced in a study of siplizumab effects on memory and regulatory T cells (dated by TCRdb to about 2019). Describing the broader study: The study looked at the effect of siplizumab, an anti-CD2 antibody, on alloreactive T-cell subsets in allogeneic mixed lymphocyte reactions made from human PBMCs. General conclusions and limits of the study: Among mappable alloreactive CD4+ clones, an average Treg-derived fraction of about 70% was observed with siplizumab, compared with about 25% in control reactions. Because sequences below about 10^-5 frequency were poorly captured, only a minor fraction of alloreactive clones could be mapped to unstimulated subsets. The suppressive function of proliferating Tregs from siplizumab cultures was not functionally confirmed. Siplizumab significantly lowered the cumulative frequency of alloreactive sequences that could be traced to unstimulated CD4+ memory T cells. A naive or memory phenotype could not be assigned to roughly 75-95% of proliferating CD4+ or CD8+ clones. Unstimulated naive T cells appeared more diverse than memory T cells, and naive cells seemed to contribute substantially to the alloresponse.

TCRbeta CDR3 sequencing was performed on sorted unstimulated T cells and on proliferating T cells recovered from mixed lymphocyte reactions. Fresh whole blood from fewer than 12 HLA-typed healthy donors was used to isolate PBMCs. The CDR3 runs 13 residues from the cysteine to the phenylalanine. Solely the CDR3 DNA is kept, with 39 bases framed from the first base. Germline trimming amounts to 7 bases on V and 6 bases on J, with 9 as the count of junction bases outside the gene matches. CDR1 MDHEN and CDR2 SYDVKM are derived from the germline V gene. Library preparation used the immunoSEQ multiplex PCR assay. The deep sequencing platform assayed about 10^5 TCR templates per sample. Genomic DNA extracted from sorted T cells was the material used for TCRbeta CDR3 sequencing. Per the original workflow: The R programming language was used for clonal analysis of TCRbeta CDR3 data. Unstimulated samples were compared with post-reaction CFSE-low samples to define alloreactive CD4+ and CD8+ clones. Regulatory or non-regulatory origin was assigned to alloreactive CD4+ clones by matching of sequences to sorted unstimulated Treg and non-Treg repertoires. TCRdb obtained this table from immuneACCESS and retained in-frame rearrangements with V and J assigned. These tables miss some clones; where compared with another copy, unresolved V genes account for less than half of the shortfall, and the remainder is unexplained. The DNA was the basis for D and trimming; V, J and clone size are from that table. For this sample there are some 100,000 clones; about 91% appear just once. The ten most abundant clones make up about 0.15% of the sample.

Concerning this clone: The specificity of this receptor is unknown. No per-base quality is available; no much larger clone lies one base away.

The receptor comes from a human donor in good health. This receptor chain uses TRBV28 and TRBJ2-7; 7 middle bases align to TRBD2. The specimen sequenced was CD4+ T cells sorted from blood. CDR3 reads: CASTPGGLPEQYF. The DNA sequence is TGTGCCAGCACCCCCGGGGGGTTGCCCGAGCAGTACTTC.